The 21 T cell receptor beta chains given below trace back to one sample, sequenced in a study of technical replicates of blood from several donors. Sequencing was performed with immunoSEQ multiplex PCR; in TCRdb, only in-frame clones are kept and a portion is missing. The sample records tens of thousands of clones, 90% to 95% being singletons. The sequenced material came from T cells isolated from PBMCs. The receptors come from a human donor in good health.

The rearrangement uses TRBV7-9 and TRBJ2-1; D might be TRBD2 (5 bases). V shed 5 bases and J shed 0 bases, with 17 bases lying between them. CDR3 length equals 17 residues. Germline assignment: CDR1 SEHNR and CDR2 FQNEAQ (reference sequence). CDR3 in amino acids: CASSPSGGLSSYNEQFF. DNA of the CDR3: TGTGCCAGCAGCCCTAGTGGAGGACTTAGCTCCTACAATGAGCAGTTCTTC.

The chain combines TRBV19 with TRBJ2-3; 10 nucleotides align to TRBD2. This CDR3 contains 16 residues. J was trimmed by 4 bases and V by 6 bases; bases with no gene match: 10. Germline V gene sequence: CDR1 LNHDA, CDR2 SQIVND (reference sequence). The DNA of the CDR3 is TGTGCCAGTAGACGAACAGCGGGAGGGCCGGCAGATACGCAGTATTTT. It encodes CASRRTAGGPADTQYF.

This chain uses TRBV28 with TRBJ2-7, with 10 bases lining up with TRBD2. The CDR3 spans 16 residues. V lost 8 bases and J lost 5; bases outside the gene matches: 15. Looked up from germline, CDR1 is MDHEN and CDR2 is SYDVKM. The CDR3 region is CASSFQAGLAFHEQYF. CDR3 nucleotide sequence: TGTGCCAGCTCATTTCAGGCGGGACTAGCGTTTCACGAGCAGTACTTC.

The chain carries TRBV28 and TRBJ1-3, with D perhaps TRBD1 (6 bases). The CDR3 extends over 17 amino acids. Germline lookup yields CDR1 MDHEN and CDR2 SYDVKM. The ends were cut back, 5 bases at V and 4 bases at J, with 21 bases in the middle. The CDR3 coding sequence is TGTGCCAGCAGTGAAATAGACAGGTCCTCTAGGGGAAACACCATATATTTT. Its protein product is CASSEIDRSSRGNTIYF.

The J gene is TRBJ2-7, the V gene TRBV7-9; D may be TRBD1 (6 bases). CDR3 length: 13 amino acids. CDR1 is SEHNR, CDR2 FQNEAQ, per germline (reference sequence). V lost 6 bases and J 3 bases, leaving 12 bases between the germline ends. The CDR3, as DNA: TGTGCCAGCAGACAGGGATTAATCTACGAGCAGTACTTC. The encoded protein is CASRQGLIYEQYF.

The chain carries TRBV27 and TRBJ1-1; unclear D gene. V dropped 3 bases and J dropped 0 bases, with 20 bases sitting between them. Germline assignment: CDR1 MNHEY and CDR2 SMNVEV (reference sequence). The CDR3 is 18 residues long. CDR3: CASSFLTIRGNMNTEAFF. CDR3 sequence (DNA): TGTGCCAGCAGTTTCCTGACAATACGGGGAAATATGAACACTGAAGCTTTCTTT.

The chain combines TRBV10-2 with TRBJ1-2; D is possibly TRBD1 (5 bases). Trimming stripped 3 bases from V and 8 bases from J, with 16 bases between. Germline V gene lookup returns CDR1 WSHSY and CDR2 SAAADI. CDR3 size: 14 residues. The CDR3: CASSEPGQSRGYTF. CDR3 bases: TGCGCCAGCAGTGAACCAGGGCAATCGAGAGGCTACACCTTC.

The chain links TRBV28 to TRBJ2-1; 7 nucleotides agree with TRBD1. The CDR3 sequence is 15 residues long. The trim removed 3 bases at V and 6 bases at J, leaving 8 bases unmatched. Per the germline V gene, CDR1 is MDHEN and CDR2 is SYDVKM. CDR3: CASSFGTARGNEQFF. DNA of the CDR3: TGTGCCAGCAGTTTCGGGACAGCAAGAGGCAATGAGCAGTTCTTC.

The chain uses TRBV29-1 and TRBJ2-7, with a weak D call TRBD2 (5 bases). V was trimmed by 3 bases and J by 3 bases, leaving 18 bases between them. Germline V gene sequence: CDR1 SQVTM, CDR2 ANQGSEA. The CDR3 has 15 amino acids. CDR3 in DNA: TGCAGCGTTGACTGGACGGGATACGGTGTCTACGAGCAGTACTTC. This gives the protein CSVDWTGYGVYEQYF.

This rearrangement joins TRBV19 to TRBJ1-2; 7 nucleotides line up with TRBD1. Germline-derived CDR1 and CDR2 are LNHDA and SQIVND (reference sequence). The CDR3 consists of 16 residues. After removal of 6 bases from V and 2 bases from J, the junction contained 12 bases not matched to a gene. In DNA, the CDR3 is TGTGCCAGTAGGATTCGACGGACAGGATTAAACTATGGCTACACCTTC. It specifies CASRIRRTGLNYGYTF. Together with reference TRBV19 and TRBJ1-2, the CDR3 gives the full variable domain: DGGITQSPKYLFRKEGQNVTLSCEQNLNHDAMYWYRQDPGQGLRLIYYSQIVNDFQKGDIAEGYSVSREKKESFPLTVTSAQKNPTAFYLCASRIRRTGLNYGYTFGSGTRLTVV.

This clone was recorded a few times. This chain joins TRBV10-3 and TRBJ2-7; 7 nucleotides agree with TRBD1. This CDR3 contains 14 residues. The V segment lost 11 bases and the J segment 0 bases; nucleotides outside the gene matches: 10. Germline V gene sequence: CDR1 ENHRY, CDR2 SYGVKD. This chain's CDR3 is CAAADRAYSYEQYF. In DNA form, the CDR3 reads TGTGCCGCCGCCGACAGGGCCTACTCCTACGAGCAGTACTTC.

The chain joins TRBV29-1 to TRBJ2-1; TRBD1 might be the D (6 bases). Deletions cut 6 bases from V and 0 bases from J, with 15 bases between. The V gene's germline CDR1 is SQVTM and CDR2 ANQGSEA. The CDR3 loop spans 15 amino acids. CDR3 DNA: TGCAGCGTCGATGGACAGAGCCTCTCCTACAATGAGCAGTTCTTC. Amino acids: CSVDGQSLSYNEQFF.

This rearrangement joins TRBV7-2 to TRBJ1-2; TRBD1 agrees at 7 bases. The CDR3 contains 14 residues. J lost 4 bases, V lost 5 bases, and 7 bases had no gene match. CDR1 is SGHTA and CDR2 is FQGNSA in the germline V gene. The DNA for the CDR3 is TGTGCCAGCAGCCCCGGGACAGAGCTCTATGGCTACACCTTC. Translated: CASSPGTELYGYTF.

V gene TRBV6-1 combines with J gene TRBJ2-1, with D hard to call. The CDR3 runs to 11 residues. In germline, CDR1 is MNHNS, CDR2 SASEGT. Between the trimmed V and J ends, which lost 10 bases and 7 bases, there was a span of 11 bases. The CDR3 DNA reads as TGTGCCACAGACCCCGGGAATGAGCAGTTCTTC. It specifies CATDPGNEQFF.

Worth noting for this clone: One junction end disagrees with the germline gene, perhaps due to a read error. This sequence joins TRBV7-9 and TRBJ1-2; D gene uncertain. CDR1 and CDR2 from the germline V gene are SEHNR and FQNEAQ (reference sequence). The CDR3 sequence is 14 residues long. CDR3 coding DNA: TGTGCCAGCAGCCTAGCAGCGGAGCGCTATGGCTACACCTTC. Translation: CASSLAAERYGYTF.

This clone was detected a few times. The chain combines TRBV7-9 with TRBJ1-1; no clear D. The CDR3 contains 16 residues. The ends were cut back, 5 bases at V and 0 bases at J, with 16 bases in the middle. Germline V lookup: CDR1 SEHNR, CDR2 FQNEAQ (reference sequence). CDR3 in DNA: TGTGCCAGCAGCCCCCCTGAGGCGGAGATGAACACTGAAGCTTTCTTT. Its translation: CASSPPEAEMNTEAFF.

This clone was seen just once. This sequence joins TRBV5-4 and TRBJ2-7; TRBD1 might be the D (6 bases). Germline lookup yields CDR1 SGHNT and CDR2 YYREEE (reference sequence). The CDR3 has 15 residues. V lost 0 bases, J lost 4 bases, and 14 bases lay in between. In DNA form, the CDR3 reads TGTGCCAGCAGCTTGGGTGCAGGGGTGGCATACGAGCAGTACTTC. Protein sequence: CASSLGAGVAYEQYF.

V usage is TRBV9 and J usage is TRBJ1-1; D remains ambiguous. This CDR3 region has 12 residues. Germline CDR1 and CDR2: SGDLS and YYNGEE. Deletions cut 0 bases from V and 8 bases from J, with 8 bases between. The CDR3 DNA sequence: TGTGCCAGCAGCGTAGAAAGAGGAGAAGCTTTCTTT. It translates to CASSVERGEAFF.

This sequence joins TRBV4-3 and TRBJ2-2, with TRBD1 matching 7 bases. Per germline, CDR1 LGHNA and CDR2 YSLEER. The CDR3 runs 15 residues. J gave up 4 bases and V 3 bases, and 5 bases lay outside the gene matches. CDR3 nucleotides: TGCGCCAGCAGCCAGACCTCAGGGGGCACCGGGGAGCTGTTTTTT. The encoded protein is CASSQTSGGTGELFF.

V is TRBV7-6 and J is TRBJ2-7; weak D call: TRBD2 (6 bases). Germline CDR1 reads SGHVS; CDR2 reads FNYEAQ. V lost 2 bases to trimming and J lost 3 bases, with 8 bases between them. The CDR3 consists of 13 residues. CDR3 amino acids: CASSLRRDYEQYF. CDR3 DNA: TGTGCCAGCAGCTTACGGCGGGACTACGAGCAGTACTTC.

In its sample, this clone was seen once. This chain joins TRBV9 and TRBJ2-3, with a possible D match to TRBD2 (6 bases). CDR3 size: 14 residues. Trimming pared 4 bases from V and 2 bases from J, leaving 11 bases between. The germline V gene has CDR1 SGDLS and CDR2 YYNGEE. The CDR3 nucleotides read TGTGCCAGCAGCTCAAGGGACTTCACAGATACGCAGTATTTT. Amino acid sequence: CASSSRDFTDTQYF. Variable domain in full (rest from reference TRBV9 and TRBJ2-3): DSGVTQTPKHLITATGQRVTLRCSPRSGDLSVYWYQQSLDQGLQFLIQYYNGEERAKGNILERFSAQQFPDLHSELNLSSLELGDSALYFCASSSRDFTDTQYFGPGTRLTVL.